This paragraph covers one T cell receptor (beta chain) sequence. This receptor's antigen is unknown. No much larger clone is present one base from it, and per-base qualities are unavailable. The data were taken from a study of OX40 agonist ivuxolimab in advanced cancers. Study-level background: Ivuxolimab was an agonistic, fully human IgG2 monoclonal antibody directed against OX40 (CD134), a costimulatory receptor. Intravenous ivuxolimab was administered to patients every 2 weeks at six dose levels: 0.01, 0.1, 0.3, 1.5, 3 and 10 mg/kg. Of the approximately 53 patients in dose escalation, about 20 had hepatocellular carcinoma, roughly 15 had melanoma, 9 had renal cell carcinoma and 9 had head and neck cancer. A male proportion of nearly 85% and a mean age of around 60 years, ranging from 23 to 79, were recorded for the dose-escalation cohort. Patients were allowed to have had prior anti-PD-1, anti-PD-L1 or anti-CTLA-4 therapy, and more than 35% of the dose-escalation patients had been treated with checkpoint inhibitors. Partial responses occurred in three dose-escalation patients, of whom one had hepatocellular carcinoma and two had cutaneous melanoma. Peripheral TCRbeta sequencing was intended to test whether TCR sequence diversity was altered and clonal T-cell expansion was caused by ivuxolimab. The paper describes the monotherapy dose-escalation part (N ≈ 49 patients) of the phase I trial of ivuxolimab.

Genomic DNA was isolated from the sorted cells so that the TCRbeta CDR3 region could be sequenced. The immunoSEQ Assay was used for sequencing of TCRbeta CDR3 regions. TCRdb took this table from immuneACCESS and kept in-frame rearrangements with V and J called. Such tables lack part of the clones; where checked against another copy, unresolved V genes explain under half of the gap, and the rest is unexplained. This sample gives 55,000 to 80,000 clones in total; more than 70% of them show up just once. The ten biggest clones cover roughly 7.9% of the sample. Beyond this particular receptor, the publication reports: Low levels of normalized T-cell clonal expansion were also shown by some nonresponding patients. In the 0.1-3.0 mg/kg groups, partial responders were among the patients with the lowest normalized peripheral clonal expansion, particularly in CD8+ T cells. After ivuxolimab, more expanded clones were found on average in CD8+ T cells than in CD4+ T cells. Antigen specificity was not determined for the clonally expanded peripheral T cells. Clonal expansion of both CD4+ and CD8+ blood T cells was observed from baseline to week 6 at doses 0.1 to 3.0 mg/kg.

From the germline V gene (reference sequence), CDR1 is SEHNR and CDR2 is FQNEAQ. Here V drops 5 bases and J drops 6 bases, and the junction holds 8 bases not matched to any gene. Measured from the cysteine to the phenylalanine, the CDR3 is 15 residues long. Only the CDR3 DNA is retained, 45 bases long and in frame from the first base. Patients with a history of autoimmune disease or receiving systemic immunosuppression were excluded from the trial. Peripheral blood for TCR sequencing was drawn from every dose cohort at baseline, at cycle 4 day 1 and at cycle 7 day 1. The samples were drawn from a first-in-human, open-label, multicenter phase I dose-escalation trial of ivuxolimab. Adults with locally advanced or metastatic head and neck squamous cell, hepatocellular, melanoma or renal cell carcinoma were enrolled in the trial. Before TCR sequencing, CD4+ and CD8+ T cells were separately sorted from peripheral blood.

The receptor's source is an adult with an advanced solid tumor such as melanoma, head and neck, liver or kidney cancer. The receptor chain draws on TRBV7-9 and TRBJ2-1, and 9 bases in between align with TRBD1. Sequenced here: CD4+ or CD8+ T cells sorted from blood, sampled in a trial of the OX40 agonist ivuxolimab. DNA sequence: TGTGCCAGCAGCCTCGGGACAGGGCATTTCAATGAGCAGTTCTTC. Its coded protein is CASSLGTGHFNEQFF.